The source of this TCR beta chain is a study of PD-1 and CTLA-4 blockade in melanoma. Germline CDR1 and CDR2: MGHRA and YSYEKL. CDR3 length equals 14 residues. V dropped 4 bases and J dropped 5 bases, with 14 bases sitting between them. Profiled with immunoSEQ multiplex PCR; TCRdb holds only in-frame clones, not every one. The sample has about 32,000 clones; less than 90% are singletons. The rearrangement uses TRBV4-1 and TRBJ2-5; TRBD2 might be the D (5 bases). The clonotype comes from a human donor with melanoma. The source material was CD8+ T cells from peripheral blood, sampled from a patient given anti-PD-1 treatment. The CDR3 is CASSLRGLVETQYF. CDR3 bases: TGCGCCAGCAGCCTACGAGGGCTAGTGGAGACCCAGTACTTC.